These 2 T cell receptor beta chains were sequenced from one sample in a study of cytomegalovirus exposure and HLA in healthy donors (dated by TCRdb to 2016 to 2017). Libraries came from the immunoSEQ multiplex PCR assay. The multiplex PCR relied on a mix of 60 forward primers for TCR Vbeta segments and 13 reverse primers for TCR Jbeta segments. TCRdb holds this immuneACCESS table with in-frame rearrangements only. Some clones are missing; in checked studies, unresolved V genes explain under half, and the rest has no known cause. The sample contains about 140,000 clones, 80% of them found a single time. Together, the top ten hold 2% to 3% of the sample. What was sequenced was PBMCs. The receptors stem from a man aged 50 to 60 in good health and CMV-seronegative.

This chain uses TRBV9 with TRBJ2-1; a weak D match, TRBD2 (6 bases). The length of the CDR3 is 15 residues. The ends were cut back, 2 bases at V and 10 bases at J, with 19 bases in the middle. From germline, CDR1 is SGDLS and CDR2 YYNGEE. The CDR3 coding sequence is TGTGCCAGCAGCGTTGGCGGGATCGGGTCGGGCGAGCAGTTCTTC. This gives the protein CASSVGGIGSGEQFF.

J is TRBJ2-7 and V is TRBV27, with 9 bases aligning to TRBD2. The germline CDR1 and CDR2 sequences are MNHEY and SMNVEV (reference sequence). The V segment lost 5 bases and the J segment 4 bases; nucleotides outside the gene matches: 6. This CDR3 region has 14 residues. The CDR3 here is CASSPGTSSYEQYF. CDR3 DNA: TGTGCCAGCAGTCCCGGGACTAGCAGTTACGAGCAGTACTTC.